This TCR beta chain was documented in a study of blood T cells in healthy people across ages. The germline V gene encodes CDR1 MNHEY and CDR2 SMNVEV (reference sequence). The CDR3 totals 14 residues. The V segment lost 5 bases and the J segment 1 base; nucleotides outside the gene matches: 2. With a J-beta primer mix and a sample-barcoded 5' primer, a second PCR ran roughly 7 to 11 cycles. TCRdb re-called the 5' RACE reads through MiXCR, storing one row per CDR3 protein. The data show almost 1 million distinct CDR3 sequences, approximately 50% seen once. This clonotype has a handful of counts. The antigen is undetermined. Whole-study results and caveats: CMV status of donors was unknown, possibly confounding expanded clonotype changes. Per million T cells, TCR beta diversity dropped roughly linearly as age increased.

What was sequenced was blood. This receptor was obtained from a woman in her sixties or seventies in good health. The chain is built from TRBV27 and TRBJ2-7; 10 bases are shared with TRBD2. The CDR3 is CASSGTSESYEQYF. CDR3 nucleotide sequence: TGTGCCAGCAGTGGGACTAGCGAATCCTACGAGCAGTACTTC.